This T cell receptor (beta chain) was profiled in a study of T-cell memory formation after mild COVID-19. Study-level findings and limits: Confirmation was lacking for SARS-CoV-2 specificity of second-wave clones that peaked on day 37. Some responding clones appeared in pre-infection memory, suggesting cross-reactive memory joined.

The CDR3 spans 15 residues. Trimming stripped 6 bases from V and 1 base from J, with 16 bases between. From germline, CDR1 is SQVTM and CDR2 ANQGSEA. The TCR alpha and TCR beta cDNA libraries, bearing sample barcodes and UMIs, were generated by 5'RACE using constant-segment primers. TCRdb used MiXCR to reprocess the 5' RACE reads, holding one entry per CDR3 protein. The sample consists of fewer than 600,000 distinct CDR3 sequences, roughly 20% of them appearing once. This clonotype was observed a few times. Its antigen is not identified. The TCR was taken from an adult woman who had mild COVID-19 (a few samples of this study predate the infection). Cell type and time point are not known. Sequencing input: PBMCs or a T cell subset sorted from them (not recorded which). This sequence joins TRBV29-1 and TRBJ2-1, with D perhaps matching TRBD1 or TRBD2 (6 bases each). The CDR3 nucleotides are TGCAGCGTAAACCGATTAGGGGGGTCCTACAATGAGCAGTTCTTC. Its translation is CSVNRLGGSYNEQFF.